The sequence of this T cell receptor beta chain was determined in a study of cytomegalovirus exposure and HLA in healthy donors. Germline CDR1 KGHSH, CDR2 LQKENI. The CDR3 extends over 16 amino acids. The V segment lost 6 bases and the J segment 3 bases; nucleotides outside the gene matches: 10. In the case of this clone: What it binds is unknown.

It was with 60 Vbeta and 13 Jbeta primers that the PCR ran. The table came from immunoSEQ multiplex PCR; TCRdb's copy has only in-frame clones and leaves some out. The sample lists 200,000 to 250,000 clones, 70% to 80% occurring once. Study-level points and caveats: Segments of the TCR beta V type were, in most cases, productive about 87% or about 30% of the time in an earlier analysis. The study listed 150 to 200 cytomegalovirus-associated TCR beta chains. Fewer than 20,000 TCR beta sequences were associated with HLA alleles at 0.05 false discovery rate in a later analysis. There were a few CMV-associated chains whose specificity for CMV antigens was confirmed in vitro.

V gene TRBV18 combines with J gene TRBJ2-2; 7 positions agree with TRBD1. The source of this sequence is a man between 35 and 55 years old in good health and CMV-seronegative. Sequenced sample: PBMCs. CDR3 protein: CASSLSLTGYTGELFF. CDR3 nucleotides: TGTGCCAGCTCTCTCTCCTTGACAGGGTACACCGGGGAGCTGTTTTTT.